The rows below give T cell receptor beta chains drawn from one sample of a study of CD8 T cells in Susac syndrome. One entry per CDR3 protein, called by TCRdb with MiXCR from the immunoSEQ multiplex PCR reads. The table includes around 150,000 distinct CDR3 sequences, around 94% detected once. The sequencing sample was made of CD8+ T cells from PBMCs. All receptors come from a human donor in good health. The CDR3 runs from the conserved cysteine through the conserved F or W. A D gene is named only where the DNA matches it firmly. Expanded clones get a size class; other rows say once, few or many, or leave the size out.

j_gene,v_gene,abundance,d_gene,CDR3nt,CDR3aa
TRBJ2-1,TRBV29-1,few,.,TGCAGCGTTGAAGGCCGGTTTGAGCAGTTCTTC,CSVEGRFEQFF
TRBJ1-1,TRBV4-3,.,.,TGCGCCAGCAGCCAAGATCCGGTTGTCGCTGAAGCTTTCTTT,CASSQDPVVAEAFF
TRBJ2-7,TRBV20-1,.,TRBD1,TGCAGTGCTAGACCAGAGACAGGGGGCTTTGGGATCTTCTCCTACGAGCAGTACTTC,CSARPETGGFGIFSYEQYF
TRBJ2-7,TRBV9,.,TRBD1,TGTGCCAGCAGCGAGGGGGACAGCGGAGACTACGAGCAGTACTTC,CASSEGDSGDYEQYF
TRBJ2-3,TRBV30,.,.,TGTGCCTGGAGAAGTTGGACCGCGAGGAACACAGATACGCAGTATTTT,CAWRSWTARNTDTQYF
TRBJ2-3,TRBV12-3/TRBV12-4,.,.,TGTGCCAGCAGTTACCGCACAGATACGCAGTATTTT,CASSYRTDTQYF
TRBJ2-7,TRBV3-1,.,.,TGTGCCAGCAGCCAGGGACCCTCGTCCTACGAGCAGTACTTC,CASSQGPSSYEQYF
TRBJ2-1,TRBV9,.,.,TGTGCCAGCAGCCCCTGGGTGAGCTCCTACAATGAGCAGTTCTTC,CASSPWVSSYNEQFF
TRBJ2-7,TRBV12-3/TRBV12-4,once,TRBD2,TGTGCCAGCAGAATCAGTGGCGGGAGTATCGACGAGCAGTACTTC,CASRISGGSIDEQYF
TRBJ1-1,TRBV29-1,few,.,TGCAGCGTTGGGGGCGTTACAGAAGCTTTCTTT,CSVGGVTEAFF
TRBJ1-2,TRBV20-1,.,.,TGCAGTGCTAGAGATCCGAGCGGAGCAAACTATGGCTACACCTTC,CSARDPSGANYGYTF
TRBJ2-1,TRBV27,.,.,TGTGCCAGCACCCACCACCCTAGCGATGAGCAGTTCTTC,CASTHHPSDEQFF
TRBJ2-1,TRBV2,.,TRBD2,TGTGCCAGCAGTGAAATCCCTAGCGGACCTTACAATGAGCAGTTCTTC,CASSEIPSGPYNEQFF
TRBJ2-7,TRBV3-1,.,TRBD2,TGTGCCAGCAGGGACTTGACTAGCGGGAGTCTGGGCGAGCAGTACTTC,CASRDLTSGSLGEQYF
TRBJ1-2,TRBV27,once,.,TGTGCCAGCAGTTTACTTGGACAGAACTATGGCTACACCTTC,CASSLLGQNYGYTF
TRBJ2-7,TRBV30,.,.,TGTGCATGCCGGGACTCCAGCTCCTACGAGCAGTACTTC,CACRDSSSYEQYF
TRBJ2-3,TRBV20-1,.,TRBD2,TGCAGTGCTAGCGAGCGGGAGGGGCGCACAGATACGCAGTATTTT,CSASEREGRTDTQYF